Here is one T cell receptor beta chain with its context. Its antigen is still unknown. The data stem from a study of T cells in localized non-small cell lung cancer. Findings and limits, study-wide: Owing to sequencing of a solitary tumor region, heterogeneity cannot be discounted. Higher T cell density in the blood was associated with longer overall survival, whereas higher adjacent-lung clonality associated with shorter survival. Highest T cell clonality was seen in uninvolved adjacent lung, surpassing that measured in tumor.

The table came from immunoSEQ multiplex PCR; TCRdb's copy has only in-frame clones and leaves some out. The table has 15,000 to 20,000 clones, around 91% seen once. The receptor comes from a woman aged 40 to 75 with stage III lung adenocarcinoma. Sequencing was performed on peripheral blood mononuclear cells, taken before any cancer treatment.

The CDR3 coding sequence is TGTGCCAGCACAGCCGGGACAGTTCGCAATCAGCCCCAGCATTTT. It codes for CASTAGTVRNQPQHF. The genes are TRBV19 and TRBJ1-5; TRBD1 agrees at 7 bases. The V and J ends lost 9 bases and 2 bases, in that order; junction bases with no gene match: 10. The CDR3 extends over 15 amino acids. Per germline, CDR1 LNHDA and CDR2 SQIVND (reference sequence).